Reported below is one T cell receptor (beta chain). This CDR3 comprises 12 residues. The V end lost 7 bases, the J end lost 5 bases, and 11 bases lay between the germline ends. Germline V gene lookup returns CDR1 SNHLY and CDR2 FYNNEI. CD45RO negativity and positive selection for CCR7 defined naive CD8 cells, a population that excluded terminally differentiated effector memory CD45RA+ cells. The data derive from a study of shared clonotypes between healthy human individuals. Study-level background: Donors were a couple of women and a few men aged 18 to 49.

Sorted-subset replicate PCR reactions contained roughly 200 ng DNA, corresponding to some 29,000 T cell genomes. The assay was immunoSEQ multiplex PCR, and TCRdb's table has in-frame clones only and misses some. Of about 2.2 million clones in the sample, around 95% are singletons; the top ten hold more than 1.5%. The receptor was derived from a man in his late teens or twenties in good health. Some clones in this sample may be carry-over from other donors' samples. Sequences were obtained from naive CD8+ T cells from PBMCs. The chain combines TRBV2 with TRBJ2-5; D ambiguous. As DNA, the CDR3 is TGTGCCAGCATGTTGTGGGCGGAGACCCAGTACTTC. It is translated as CASMLWAETQYF.